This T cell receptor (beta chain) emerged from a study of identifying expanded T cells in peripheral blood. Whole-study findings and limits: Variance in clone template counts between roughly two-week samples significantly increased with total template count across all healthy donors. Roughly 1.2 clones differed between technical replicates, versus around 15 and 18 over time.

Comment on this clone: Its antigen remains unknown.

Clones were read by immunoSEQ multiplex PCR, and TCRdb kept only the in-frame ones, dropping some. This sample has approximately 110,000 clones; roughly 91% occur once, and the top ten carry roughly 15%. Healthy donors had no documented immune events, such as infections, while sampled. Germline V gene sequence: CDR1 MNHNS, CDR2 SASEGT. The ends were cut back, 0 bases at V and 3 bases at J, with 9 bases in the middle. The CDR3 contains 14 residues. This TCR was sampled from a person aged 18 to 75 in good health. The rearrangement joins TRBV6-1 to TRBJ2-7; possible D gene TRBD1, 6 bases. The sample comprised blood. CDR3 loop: CASSEARQVYEQYF. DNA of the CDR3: TGTGCCAGCAGTGAAGCTCGACAGGTCTACGAGCAGTACTTC.